Below, 2 T cell receptor beta chains from the same sample are listed, as sequenced in a study of blood T cells in healthy people across ages. Together with a sample-barcoded 5' primer, a J-beta primer mix was included in a second PCR lasting about 6 to 11 cycles. In TCRdb, the 5' RACE reads were re-called with MiXCR into one record per CDR3 protein. The sample records about 1.6 million distinct CDR3 sequences, 30% to 40% being singletons. The sample was blood. The receptors come from a woman in her twenties or thirties in good health.

The genes are TRBV20-1 and TRBJ2-5; TRBD1 or TRBD2 may be the D gene (5 bases each). CDR1 is DFQATT, CDR2 SNEGSKA, per germline (reference sequence). The length of the CDR3 is 11 residues. The ends were cut back, 5 bases at V and 11 bases at J, with 15 bases in the middle. CDR3 residues: CSALGENEQYF. As DNA, the CDR3 is TGCAGTGCTCTAGGGGAGAATGAGCAGTACTTC.

In this sample, this clonotype turned up a few times. The V gene is TRBV5-1, the J gene TRBJ1-2, with D unresolved. Germline V gene lookup returns CDR1 SGHRS and CDR2 YFSETQ. The ends were cut back, 4 bases at V and 4 bases at J, with 14 bases in the middle. This CDR3 comprises 14 residues. The CDR3, as DNA: TGCGCCAGCAGCGCGGGTGGAACTTCCTATGGCTACACCTTC. It encodes CASSAGGTSYGYTF.